What follows is one TCR beta chain and its context. Antigen: not known. The data belong to a study of beta chain features in type 1 diabetes. Germline V gene sequence: CDR1 SGHRS, CDR2 YFSETQ. The CDR3 runs 16 residues. J was trimmed by 9 bases and V by 0 bases; bases with no gene match: 10. Each sorted fraction was over 95% pure. Study observations and caveats: Within patients, naive, central memory and Treg TCRB repertoires seemed more similar than within healthy donors.

cDNA synthesis used the whole RNA isolate, giving expressed TCRB sequences. Regulatory, naive and central memory T cell samples averaged around 3.6 million reads. Profiled with immunoSEQ multiplex PCR; TCRdb holds only in-frame clones, not every one. Counted here are over 350,000 clones, more than 13% occurring once; the ten biggest clones make up under 0.02%. The clonotype originates from a woman aged 18-29 years in good health. What was sequenced was naive CD4+ T cells from blood. The chain is built from TRBV5-1 and TRBJ2-1; the match to TRBD2 covers 9 bases. The CDR3 loop is CASSLDGSGSIGEQFF. For the CDR3, the DNA is TGCGCCAGCAGCTTGGATGGTAGCGGGAGTATAGGTGAGCAGTTCTTC.